The subject of this entry is one T cell receptor (beta chain). The record originates from a study of patients and donors after allogeneic stem cell transplantation. TCRdb itself ran the RT-PCR reads through MiXCR, one entry per CDR3 protein. Counted here are about a million distinct CDR3 sequences, over 15% occurring once; the ten biggest clones make up around 6%. V lost 4 bases and J 9 bases, leaving 11 bases between the germline ends. Per the germline V gene, CDR1 is SGDLS and CDR2 is YYNGEE. The CDR3 length is 12 residues. Sample: blood, either unsorted or a sorted T cell fraction (not recorded which). V and J are TRBV9 and TRBJ1-5, with TRBD1 as a possible D gene (5 bases). The source is a human donor who was either an allogeneic HSCT recipient or a stem cell or donor lymphocyte infusion donor (not recorded which). It is not recorded whose cells these are; they may come from a transplant donor. CDR3 protein: CASSRGGVPQHF. CDR3 nucleotide sequence: TGTGCCAGCAGCCGAGGAGGGGTGCCCCAGCATTTT.